The 17 T cell receptor beta chains in this list originate from one sample, sequenced in a study of radiation and T cells in renal cell carcinoma. Time point meaning: baseline pretreatment blood. Treatment meaning: 15 Gy SBRT to primary tumor, nephrectomy 4 weeks later. The repertoire was sequenced with immunoSEQ multiplex PCR; TCRdb's copy has only in-frame clones and lacks some. Of about 130,000 clones detected, roughly 80% appear once; the ten largest clones hold approximately 3%. Sequences were derived from blood, sampled from a patient whose treatment included radiotherapy and nephrectomy. The receptors were sampled from a woman aged 55-69 years with renal cell carcinoma.

The chain uses TRBV5-1 and TRBJ2-3; the D call may be TRBD1 or TRBD2 (5 bases each). The CDR3 runs to 19 residues. Between the trimmed V and J ends, which lost 0 bases and 1 base, there was a span of 21 bases. CDR1 and CDR2 (germline): SGHRS, YFSETQ. The CDR3 DNA reads as TGCGCCAGCAGCTTGGAAGGGGACCCAAGGGCAGCGGGCACAGATACGCAGTATTTT. Protein: CASSLEGDPRAAGTDTQYF.

The V and J genes are TRBV28 and TRBJ1-4; D remains unclear. There are 14 residues in the CDR3. Germline loops: CDR1 MDHEN, CDR2 SYDVKM. Trimming shortened V by 2 bases and J by 8 bases, and 12 bases separated the two germline ends. The CDR3 loop reads CASSLPLRREKLFF. The CDR3 nucleotides are TGTGCCAGCAGTTTACCCTTACGGAGGGAAAAACTGTTTTTT.

The chain carries TRBV4-2 and TRBJ2-3; D is undetermined. V lost 4 bases and J 6 bases, leaving 8 bases between the germline ends. Germline CDR1 and CDR2: LGHNA and YNFKEQ. This CDR3 has 12 residues. The CDR3 reads CASSRPPDTQYF. The CDR3 nucleotides are TGTGCCAGCAGCCGACCGCCGGATACGCAGTATTTT.

The CDR3 loop is CASSGTVTNYGYTF. The CDR3, as DNA: TGTGCCAGCAGCGGGACGGTGACTAACTATGGCTACACCTTC. J is TRBJ1-2 and V is TRBV27; TRBD1 is a possible D gene (5 bases). V lost 6 bases and J 0 bases, leaving 11 bases between the germline ends. Germline CDR1 MNHEY, CDR2 SMNVEV (reference sequence). The CDR3 is made up of 14 amino acids.

This rearrangement joins TRBV2 to TRBJ2-5; D gene uncertain. Trimming cost V 9 bases and J 1 base, with 9 bases left between them. The CDR3 has 12 residues. Germline V lookup: CDR1 SNHLY, CDR2 FYNNEI. Here the CDR3 DNA reads TGTGCCAGTAGCCCGGTCCAAGAGACCCAGTACTTC. It is translated as CASSPVQETQYF.

This chain's CDR3 is CASSPVGDKETQYF. CDR3 DNA: TGTGCCAGCTCACCGGTGGGGGATAAAGAGACCCAGTACTTC. V gene TRBV18 combines with J gene TRBJ2-5; TRBD1 or TRBD2 may be the D gene (5 bases each). From germline, CDR1 is KGHSH and CDR2 LQKENI. The CDR3 sequence is 14 residues long. V lost 3 bases to trimming and J lost 3 bases, with 11 bases between them.

The chain couples TRBV5-6 to TRBJ2-5; no definite D call. CDR3 size: 11 residues. V lost 2 bases to trimming and J lost 5 bases, with 4 bases between them. Germline values: CDR1 SGHDT, CDR2 YYEEEE. The CDR3 bases are TGTGCCAGCAGCTTCGGGGAGACCCAGTACTTC. It specifies CASSFGETQYF.

The rearrangement uses TRBV6-5 and TRBJ2-2; D is undetermined. Trimming stripped 4 bases from V and 4 bases from J, with 1 base between. CDR3 size: 11 residues. Germline assignment: CDR1 MNHEY and CDR2 SVGAGI. CDR3 region: CASSSTGELFF. The CDR3 DNA follows: TGTGCCAGCAGTTCCACCGGGGAGCTGTTTTTT.

The chain recombines TRBV11-2 with TRBJ2-5; D is uncertain. Looked up from germline, CDR1 is SGHAT and CDR2 is FQNNGV. V was shortened by 4 bases and J by 1 base, with 13 bases between the two germline ends. This CDR3 is built from 15 residues. The CDR3 DNA reads TGTGCCAGCAGCTCGAGCTACGGAAGCCAAGAGACCCAGTACTTC. Amino acids: CASSSSYGSQETQYF.

The chain uses TRBV10-2 and TRBJ1-2, with a weak D call TRBD1 (5 bases). V was pared by 8 bases and J by 2 bases, with 12 bases between. The length of the CDR3 is 13 residues. The germline CDR1 and CDR2 sequences are WSHSY and SAAADI. Here the CDR3 reads CASGAPTNYGYTF. CDR3 sequence (DNA): TGCGCCAGCGGGGCTCCAACAAACTATGGCTACACCTTC.

The genes are TRBV28 and TRBJ2-3; D may be TRBD1 (5 bases). Germline V lookup: CDR1 MDHEN, CDR2 SYDVKM. The CDR3 has 12 residues. V was shortened by 4 bases and J by 6 bases, with 8 bases between the two germline ends. CDR3 sequence reads: CASSSRADTQYF. The CDR3 DNA follows: TGTGCCAGCAGTTCCAGGGCCGATACGCAGTATTTT.

Remarks on this clone: Other DNA variants within this sample encode the same CDR3. V is TRBV5-1 and J is TRBJ2-5; D is uncertain. This CDR3 spans 11 amino acids. The V gene lost 4 bases and the J gene lost 5 bases, with 6 bases spanning the gap. Germline lookup yields CDR1 SGHRS and CDR2 YFSETQ. In nucleotides, the CDR3 is TGCGCCAGCAGCATCGGGGAGACCCAGTACTTC. Translated, it gives CASSIGETQYF.

This chain uses TRBV14 with TRBJ2-3; TRBD1 agrees at 8 bases. This CDR3 is built from 16 residues. CDR1 is SGHDN and CDR2 is FVKESK in the germline V gene. V lost 6 bases to trimming and J lost 1 base; unmatched junction nucleotides: 9. The CDR3 region is CASSRTGTGRTDTQYF. The CDR3 nucleotides read TGTGCCAGCAGTCGCACGGGGACAGGCCGCACAGATACGCAGTATTTT.

The sample holds one count of this clone. The rearrangement joins TRBV2 to TRBJ1-2; D gene uncertain. Germline CDR1 SNHLY, CDR2 FYNNEI. This CDR3 comprises 13 residues. The germline V and J ends were trimmed by 7 bases and 0 bases, with 9 bases remaining between them. Here the CDR3 reads CASKRTTNYGYTF. CDR3 sequence (DNA): TGTGCCAGCAAAAGGACTACTAACTATGGCTACACCTTC.

This rearrangement joins TRBV6-1 to TRBJ2-7; the D call may be TRBD1 or TRBD2 (5 bases each). This CDR3 is built from 14 residues. The germline V gene encodes CDR1 MNHNS and CDR2 SASEGT. Trimming took off 6 bases at V and 2 bases at J, with 14 bases between the two ends. The CDR3 loop reads CASRNRDGTYEQYF. The CDR3 DNA reads TGTGCCAGCAGGAACCGGGACGGTACCTACGAGCAGTACTTC.

V gene TRBV7-2 combines with J gene TRBJ2-3, with D perhaps matching TRBD1 or TRBD2 (8 bases each). The germline V gene encodes CDR1 SGHTA and CDR2 FQGNSA. V was trimmed by 5 bases and J by 4 bases, leaving 19 bases between them. This CDR3 is built from 16 residues. The CDR3 sequence is CASSPNSGTGADTQYF. DNA of the CDR3: TGTGCCAGCAGCCCAAATAGCGGGACAGGAGCAGATACGCAGTATTTT.

The CDR3 is CASSWDSYTDTQYF. The CDR3 DNA is TGTGCCAGCAGCTGGGACTCATACACAGATACGCAGTATTTT. The V and J genes are TRBV5-4 and TRBJ2-3; D is possibly TRBD2 (6 bases). The CDR3 length is 14 residues. The germline V gene has CDR1 SGHNT and CDR2 YYREEE (reference sequence). V lost 3 bases and J lost 2, with 10 bases in between.